This TCR beta chain appears in the sequencing data of a study of beta chain features in type 1 diabetes. Study results and caveats: VDJ junctions from patients with type 1 diabetes contained fewer insertions and more deletions.

This CDR3 spans 14 amino acids. V lost 2 bases and J 2 bases, leaving 11 bases between the germline ends. Germline V gene lookup returns CDR1 GTSNPN and CDR2 SVGIG (reference sequence). Points on this clone: Its antigen is unidentified.

Expressed TCRB transcripts got sequenced, as all isolated RNA was reverse transcribed. Libraries were prepared by immunoSEQ multiplex PCR; TCRdb keeps only in-frame clonotypes and omits some of them. This table has 200,000 to 250,000 clones, under 70% appearing once. The sequence derives from a man aged 25-45 years in good health. Sequencing was carried out using naive CD4+ T cells from blood. This chain connects TRBV30 to TRBJ2-3; D is unclear. DNA for the CDR3: TGTGCCTGGAGTCCCGGGCTACCCACAGATACGCAGTATTTT. Its protein product is CAWSPGLPTDTQYF. Drawing the rest from reference TRBV30 and TRBJ2-3, the complete variable domain is SQTIHQWPATLVQPVGSPLSLECTVEGTSNPNLYWYRQAAGRGLQLLFYSVGIGQISSEVPQNLSASRPQDRQFILSSKKLLLSDSGFYLCAWSPGLPTDTQYFGPGTRLTVL.